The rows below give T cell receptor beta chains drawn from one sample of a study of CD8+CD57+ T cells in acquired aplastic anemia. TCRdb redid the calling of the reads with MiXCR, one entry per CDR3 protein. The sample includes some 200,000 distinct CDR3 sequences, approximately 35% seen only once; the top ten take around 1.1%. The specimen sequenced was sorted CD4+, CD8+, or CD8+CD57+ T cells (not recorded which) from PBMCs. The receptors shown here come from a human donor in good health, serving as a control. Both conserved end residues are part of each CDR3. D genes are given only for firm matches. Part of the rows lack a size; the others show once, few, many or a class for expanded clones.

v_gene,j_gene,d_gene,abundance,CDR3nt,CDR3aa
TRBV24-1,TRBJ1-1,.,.,TGTGCCACCGCTCTTTCGAACACTGAAGCTTTCTTT,CATALSNTEAFF
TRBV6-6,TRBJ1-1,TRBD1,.,TGTGCCAGCTATATGACAGGGGGAGGGAGGAACACTGAAGCTTTCTTT,CASYMTGGGRNTEAFF
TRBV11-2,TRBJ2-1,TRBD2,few,TGTGCCAGCAGCTTCACTAGCGGGAGAATGGCTGAGCAGTTCTTC,CASSFTSGRMAEQFF
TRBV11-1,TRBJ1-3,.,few,TGTGCCAGCAGCTTAGGATCTTGGGGGAACTCTGGAAACACCATATATTTT,CASSLGSWGNSGNTIYF
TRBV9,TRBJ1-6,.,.,TGTGCCAGCAGCGTAGATCCAGAATATAATTCACCCCTCCACTTT,CASSVDPEYNSPLHF
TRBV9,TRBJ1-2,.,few,TGTGCCAGCAGCGTAGATTACAGGGCTAACTATGGCTACACCTTC,CASSVDYRANYGYTF
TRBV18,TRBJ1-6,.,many,TGTGCCAGCTCACCGACGGGTCTCGATAATTCACCCCTCCACTTT,CASSPTGLDNSPLHF
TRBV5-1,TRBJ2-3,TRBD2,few,TGCGCCAGCAGTCTCCTAGCGGGGGACGAGGATACGCAGTATTTT,CASSLLAGDEDTQYF
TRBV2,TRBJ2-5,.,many,TGTGCCAGCAGCGTTCAAGGGTCGGGGGAGACCCAGTACTTC,CASSVQGSGETQYF
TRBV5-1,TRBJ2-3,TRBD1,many,TGCGCCAGCGATCCCGGGACAGGGGTGACAGATACGCAGTATTTT,CASDPGTGVTDTQYF
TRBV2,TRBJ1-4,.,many,TGTGCCAGCAGTGAAAGGACCGGGGAACGGTTTTTT,CASSERTGERFF
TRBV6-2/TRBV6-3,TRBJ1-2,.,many,TGTGCCAGCAGCTCTCCCCTCGGAGGCCTAACCGTCTACACCTTC,CASSSPLGGLTVYTF
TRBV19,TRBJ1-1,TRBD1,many,TGTGCCAGTAGCATTCTGACAGGGGGCAGGGCTGAAGCTTTCTTT,CASSILTGGRAEAFF
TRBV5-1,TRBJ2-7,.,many,TGCGCCAGCAGGATCGAGAACGGGGGTCCCTACGAGCAGTACTTC,CASRIENGGPYEQYF
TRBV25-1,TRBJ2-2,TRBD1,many,TGTGCCAGCCTTGGACAGGGTGGGACCGGGGAGCTGTTTTTT,CASLGQGGTGELFF
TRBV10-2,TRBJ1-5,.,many,TGCGCCAGCAGTGAGGTCTCGGCTCAGCCCCAGCATTTT,CASSEVSAQPQHF
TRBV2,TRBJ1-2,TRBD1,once,TGTGCCAGGACCGGGACAGAAAGTAACTATGGCTACACCTTC,CARTGTESNYGYTF
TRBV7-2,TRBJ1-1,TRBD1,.,TGTGCCAGCAGAGGGGGACAGATAACTTTCTTT,CASRGGQITFF
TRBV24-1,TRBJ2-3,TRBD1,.,TGTGCCACCAGTGATTTAGGGACAGGGGAAGTGGATACGCAGTATTTT,CATSDLGTGEVDTQYF
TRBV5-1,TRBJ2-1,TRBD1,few,TGCGCCAGCAGCTTCTCACAGGGGGAATCTTACAATGAGCAGTTCTTC,CASSFSQGESYNEQFF
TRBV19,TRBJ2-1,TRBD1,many,TGTGCCAGCTCGGGACAGGGGTACAATGAGCAGTTCTTC,CASSGQGYNEQFF
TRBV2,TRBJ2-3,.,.,TGTGCCAGCAGTGACGTAGGTACCACAGATACGCAGTATTTT,CASSDVGTTDTQYF
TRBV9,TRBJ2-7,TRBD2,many,TGTGCCAGCAGCGTAGTTCTAGCGGGGGGGCCGGTTAACTACGAGCAGTACTTC,CASSVVLAGGPVNYEQYF
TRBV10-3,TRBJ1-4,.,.,TGTGCCACCCTTGGGTCGGGGCGTACTAATGAAAAACTGTTTTTT,CATLGSGRTNEKLFF
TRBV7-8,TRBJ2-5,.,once,TGTGCCAGCAGCTTAGGGCAGGGGCCACAAGAGACCCAGTACTTC,CASSLGQGPQETQYF
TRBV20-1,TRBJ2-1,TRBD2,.,TGCAGTGCTACGGGGACTAGCGGGTTAAGGAGCTCCTACAATGAGCAGTTCTTC,CSATGTSGLRSSYNEQFF
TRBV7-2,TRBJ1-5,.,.,TGTGCCAGCAGCTTAGGAGGGGCTCAGCCCCAGCATTTT,CASSLGGAQPQHF
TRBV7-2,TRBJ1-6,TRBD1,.,TGTGCCAGCAGCCAGGACGGACAGGGGGACTCACCCCTCCACTTT,CASSQDGQGDSPLHF
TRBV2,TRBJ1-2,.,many,TGTGCCAGCAGTGAAGACGGACACTATGGCTACACCTTC,CASSEDGHYGYTF
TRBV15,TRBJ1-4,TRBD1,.,TGTGCCACCAGACAGGGGGCAACTAATGAAAAACTGTTTTTT,CATRQGATNEKLFF